This T cell receptor beta chain was found in a study of response to subunit inactivated influenza vaccine. General observations from the study: With each seasonal influenza vaccination, the authors suggested, few new T cells are recruited.

TCRdb independently ran MiXCR on the RT-PCR reads; one entry per CDR3 protein. The sample lists approximately 530,000 distinct CDR3 sequences; approximately 12% were seen once. There are many counts of this clonotype. Its antigen is as yet unknown. This TCR was sampled from a man over 45 who received an inactivated influenza vaccine. Sample: PBMCs from blood, taken more than 35 days after vaccination.

CDR3 nucleotides: TGCAGTGCCTCATGGGCTAGCACAGATACGCAGTATTTT. As protein: CSASWASTDTQYF. The rearrangement links TRBV20-1 to TRBJ2-3; D uncertain. Trimming removed 6 bases at V and 0 bases at J, with 10 bases between. Germline CDR1 DFQATT, CDR2 SNEGSKA (reference sequence). The CDR3 is 13 residues long.